One sample yielded the 25 T cell receptor beta chains listed below, sequenced in a study of cytomegalovirus exposure and HLA in healthy donors. Primers for the PCR totalled 60 Vbeta and 13 Jbeta. The repertoire was sequenced with immunoSEQ multiplex PCR; TCRdb's copy has only in-frame clones and lacks some. The sample holds some 60,000 clones, 75% to 90% seen once. Sequenced material: PBMCs. These receptors were taken from a woman between 40 and 50 years old in good health and CMV-seronegative.

V and J are TRBV29-1 and TRBJ2-2; 11 bases line up with TRBD1. CDR1 and CDR2 from the germline V gene are SQVTM and ANQGSEA. The CDR3 spans 16 residues. The junction had 12 bases not matched to a gene; V was cut back by 7 bases and J by 5 bases. The CDR3 region is CSAINPGQGVTGELFF. The CDR3 nucleotides read TGCAGCGCTATAAACCCGGGACAGGGGGTTACCGGGGAGCTGTTTTTT.

This clone came up a few times. The J gene is TRBJ2-2, the V gene TRBV6-5, with D perhaps matching TRBD1 (5 bases). The CDR3 is made up of 12 amino acids. Trimming left V 8 bases short and J 5 bases short, with 9 bases between. Germline values: CDR1 MNHEY, CDR2 SVGAGI. CDR3: CASESGTGELFF. CDR3 bases: TGTGCCAGCGAATCAGGGACCGGGGAGCTGTTTTTT.

The chain combines TRBV30 with TRBJ1-2; D not certain. From germline, CDR1 is GTSNPN and CDR2 SVGIG (reference sequence). Trimming took 3 bases from V and 2 from J, leaving 7 bases between them. The CDR3 has 12 amino acids. The chain's CDR3 is CAWRRGNYGYTF. CDR3 nucleotides: TGTGCCTGGAGAAGAGGGAACTATGGCTACACCTTC.

This chain links TRBV7-3 with TRBJ1-2; D possibly corresponds to TRBD1 (6 bases). V lost 5 bases and J lost 6, with 16 bases in between. Germline CDR1 is SGHTA and CDR2 is FQGTGA. CDR3 length equals 14 residues. CDR3 in amino acids: CASSPSGTSDGYTF. The CDR3 bases are TGTGCCAGCAGCCCCTCCGGGACATCTGATGGCTACACCTTC.

This clone was observed a few times. V and J are TRBV7-2 and TRBJ1-1; D call uncertain. The V and J ends lost 6 bases and 8 bases respectively, with 19 bases between them. CDR1 SGHTA and CDR2 FQGNSA come from the germline V gene. The CDR3 runs to 14 residues. CDR3 bases: TGTGCCAGCAGTCAATGGTTGGAGTCGGGGGAAGCTTTCTTT. Translated: CASSQWLESGEAFF.

V usage is TRBV18 and J usage is TRBJ2-6; unclear D gene. The V end lost 5 bases, the J end lost 1 base, and 12 bases lay between the germline ends. The CDR3 consists of 16 residues. Germline V gene sequence: CDR1 KGHSH, CDR2 LQKENI. For the CDR3, the DNA is TGTGCCAGCTCATTTGCGGAACTGTCTGGGGCCAACGTCCTGACTTTC. Its protein product is CASSFAELSGANVLTF.

The chain carries TRBV9 and TRBJ1-1; D unresolved. The CDR3 totals 12 residues. V was clipped by 2 bases and J by 5 bases, with 7 bases between them. Germline V lookup: CDR1 SGDLS, CDR2 YYNGEE. The CDR3 DNA sequence: TGTGCCAGCAGCGTGGGCGGGACTGAAGCTTTCTTT. It encodes CASSVGGTEAFF.

This clone occurred a few times. The V and J genes are TRBV18 and TRBJ2-3; D gene uncertain. CDR1 and CDR2 (germline): KGHSH, LQKENI. V gave up 6 bases and J gave up 3 bases, with 10 bases separating them. This CDR3 region has 13 residues. The CDR3 DNA follows: TGTGCCAGCTCCGTTTCTTTTACAGATACGCAGTATTTT. Translation: CASSVSFTDTQYF.

The chain combines TRBV18 with TRBJ2-3, with D perhaps matching TRBD2 (6 bases). CDR1 and CDR2 (germline): KGHSH, LQKENI. V was trimmed by 3 bases and J by 4 bases, leaving 17 bases between them. The CDR3 runs 16 residues. CDR3 sequence: CASSPSGTSSADTQYF. The CDR3 bases are TGTGCCAGCTCACCCTCCGGGACTTCTTCGGCAGATACGCAGTATTTT.

This clone was recorded once. The V gene is TRBV27, the J gene TRBJ1-1; D is ambiguous. Trimming left V 3 bases short and J 0 bases short, with 14 bases between. The V gene's germline CDR1 is MNHEY and CDR2 SMNVEV (reference sequence). The CDR3 is 16 amino acids. CDR3 sequence (DNA): TGTGCCAGCAGTTTGTTCACGGAGGCCATGAACACTGAAGCTTTCTTT. Amino acid sequence: CASSLFTEAMNTEAFF.

Remarks on this clone: One end of the junction is discordant with germline, which a read error may explain. This chain joins TRBV7-9 and TRBJ2-7; 7 positions match TRBD2. The CDR3 loop spans 17 amino acids. CDR1 is SEHNR, CDR2 FQNEAQ, per germline (reference sequence). CDR3 sequence: CSSSFLPLGGRTYEQYF. The DNA for the CDR3 is TGTTCCAGCAGCTTCCTCCCCTTGGGAGGGAGGACCTACGAGCAGTACTTC. Full variable domain (missing parts from reference TRBV7-9 and TRBJ2-7): DTGVSQNPRHKITKRGQNVTFRCDPISEHNRLYWYRQTLGQGPEFLTYFQNEAQLEKSRLLSDRFSAERPKGSFSTLEIQRTEQGDSAMYLCSSSFLPLGGRTYEQYFGPGTRLTVT.

V is TRBV5-1 and J is TRBJ2-1; 7 bases fit TRBD1. Germline V gene data show CDR1 as SGHRS and CDR2 as YFSETQ. V lost 4 bases to trimming and J lost 3 bases; unmatched junction nucleotides: 7. The CDR3 loop spans 15 amino acids. The CDR3 spells CASSLRQGVYNEQFF. The CDR3 DNA is TGCGCCAGCAGCCTAAGACAGGGAGTCTACAATGAGCAGTTCTTC.

V is TRBV9 and J is TRBJ1-2; D might be TRBD1 (6 bases). Between the trimmed V and J ends, which lost 4 bases and 0 bases, there was a span of 19 bases. CDR1 and CDR2 (germline): SGDLS, YYNGEE. The length of the CDR3 is 17 residues. The CDR3 DNA is TGTGCCAGCAGCTCCCGACAGGTACCCCTCCCTAACTATGGCTACACCTTC. Its translation is CASSSRQVPLPNYGYTF.

The rearrangement links TRBV27 to TRBJ2-3; 8 nucleotides align to TRBD2. The CDR3 consists of 16 residues. Germline CDR1 reads MNHEY; CDR2 reads SMNVEV (reference sequence). J gave up 4 bases and V 6 bases, and 12 bases lay outside the gene matches. CDR3 sequence (DNA): TGTGCCAGCAGATCTACTAGCGGAACTTACTCAGATACGCAGTATTTT. This translates into CASRSTSGTYSDTQYF.

This sequence joins TRBV6-5 and TRBJ2-7, with TRBD2 matching over 10 bases. V shed 5 bases and J 5 bases; nucleotides not matched to a gene: 6. The V gene's germline CDR1 is MNHEY and CDR2 SVGAGI. The CDR3 is 14 residues long. DNA for the CDR3: TGTGCCAGCAGTCTTCTAGCGGGAGATGACGAGCAGTACTTC. Its protein product is CASSLLAGDDEQYF.

The genes are TRBV7-9 and TRBJ2-2; TRBD1 matches 8 bases. This CDR3 spans 13 amino acids. V dropped 5 bases and J dropped 7; count of bases not matched to a gene: 3. CDR1 is SEHNR and CDR2 is FQNEAQ in the germline V gene (reference sequence). CDR3 sequence (DNA): TGTGCCAGCAGCGCCACAGGGGGCGGGGAGCTGTTTTTT. Encoded protein: CASSATGGGELFF.

This sequence joins TRBV15 and TRBJ1-1; TRBD1 agrees at 8 bases. This CDR3 contains 15 residues. V trimming: 3 bases; J trimming: 6 bases; junction bases outside the gene matches: 9. Germline V CDR1 and CDR2: LNHNV, YYDKDF (reference sequence). CDR3 region: CATSSTRGTGAEAFF. The CDR3, as DNA: TGTGCCACCAGCAGTACCCGGGGGACAGGCGCTGAAGCTTTCTTT.

This chain joins TRBV2 and TRBJ2-2; D is unclear. The germline CDR1 and CDR2 sequences are SNHLY and FYNNEI. This CDR3 has 15 amino acids. Trimming removed 4 bases from V and 1 base from J, with 10 bases in between. CDR3 nucleotides: TGTGCCAGCAGTGGACTTGATCTGAACACCGGGGAGCTGTTTTTT. It translates to CASSGLDLNTGELFF.

The rearrangement joins TRBV19 to TRBJ1-5; D unresolved. Trimming removed 1 base from V and 3 bases from J, with 4 bases in between. Germline CDR1 reads LNHDA; CDR2 reads SQIVND (reference sequence). The CDR3 loop spans 13 amino acids. The CDR3 loop is CASSIGVNQPQHF. The CDR3 nucleotides read TGTGCCAGTAGTATAGGCGTCAATCAGCCCCAGCATTTT. Drawing the rest from reference TRBV19 and TRBJ1-5, the complete variable domain is DGGITQSPKYLFRKEGQNVTLSCEQNLNHDAMYWYRQDPGQGLRLIYYSQIVNDFQKGDIAEGYSVSREKKESFPLTVTSAQKNPTAFYLCASSIGVNQPQHFGDGTRLSIL.

The CDR3 protein is CASSLGDSYEQYF. CDR3 coding DNA: TGTGCCAGCAGCTTAGGGGACAGCTACGAGCAGTACTTC. V gene TRBV11-3 combines with J gene TRBJ2-7; 7 nucleotides align to TRBD1. With 1 base clipped from V and 3 bases from J, the junction kept 0 bases outside the gene matches. The CDR3 totals 13 residues. Germline CDR1 SGHNT, CDR2 YENEEA.

This chain connects TRBV4-2 to TRBJ1-3; no definite D call. The CDR3 runs to 15 residues. Per the germline V gene, CDR1 is LGHNA and CDR2 is YNFKEQ. V was pared by 0 bases and J by 7 bases, with 13 bases between. Written as DNA, the CDR3 is TGTGCCAGCAGCCAAGATCGGCTGGCAGGTAACACCATATATTTT. Its translation is CASSQDRLAGNTIYF.

This sequence joins TRBV19 and TRBJ1-5, with 7 bases fitting TRBD1. V lost 7 bases and J lost 0; bases outside the gene matches: 9. The CDR3 length is 16 residues. CDR1 LNHDA and CDR2 SQIVND come from the germline V gene (reference sequence). The CDR3 sequence is CASKGPGTDSNQPQHF. Written as DNA, the CDR3 is TGTGCCAGTAAAGGCCCGGGGACAGATAGCAATCAGCCCCAGCATTTT.

V and J are TRBV5-1 and TRBJ2-6; D is perhaps TRBD1 (5 bases). CDR1 is SGHRS, CDR2 YFSETQ, per germline. The CDR3 covers 16 residues. Trimming took off 0 bases at V and 0 bases at J, with 7 bases between the two ends. The CDR3 DNA sequence: TGCGCCAGCAGCTTGGACAGGAGCTCTGGGGCCAACGTCCTGACTTTC. Translation: CASSLDRSSGANVLTF.

The rearrangement joins TRBV9 to TRBJ1-3; D is uncertain. There are 15 residues in the CDR3. V was pared by 0 bases and J by 4 bases, with 11 bases between. Germline V gene lookup returns CDR1 SGDLS and CDR2 YYNGEE. The CDR3: CASSVGVVAGNTIYF. DNA for the CDR3: TGTGCCAGCAGCGTAGGGGTGGTAGCAGGAAACACCATATATTTT.

This chain links TRBV6-1 with TRBJ1-1, with 7 bases lining up with TRBD1. The germline gives CDR1 MNHNS, CDR2 SASEGT. V shed 4 bases and J 0 bases; nucleotides not matched to a gene: 11. The CDR3 covers 17 residues. The CDR3 nucleotides are TGTGCCAGCAGTGCGATAAACAGGGGAATAATGAACACTGAAGCTTTCTTT. It is translated as CASSAINRGIMNTEAFF.